The sequence of this T cell receptor (beta chain) was determined in a study of response to subunit inactivated influenza vaccine. The table lists this clonotype with a few counts. Its antigen is unidentified. TCRdb re-analysed the RT-PCR reads in MiXCR, keeping a single row per CDR3 protein. The sample has a few hundred thousand distinct CDR3 sequences, just over 20% seen once. Study results and caveats: Seasonal influenza vaccination, on each occasion, was suggested by the authors to recruit few new T cells.

The CDR3 length is 16 residues. V was shortened by 5 bases and J by 6 bases, with 17 bases between the two germline ends. The V gene is TRBV12-3 or TRBV12-4, the J gene TRBJ1-6, with a weak D call TRBD1 (5 bases). This clonotype was sampled from a man between 45 and 75 years old who received an inactivated influenza vaccine. The sequenced sample was PBMCs from blood, obtained less than 22 months after vaccination. The CDR3 DNA sequence: TGTGCCAGCAGTCGTGACGGGACTAGTTTTAATTCACCCCTCCACTTT. Amino acid sequence: CASSRDGTSFNSPLHF.